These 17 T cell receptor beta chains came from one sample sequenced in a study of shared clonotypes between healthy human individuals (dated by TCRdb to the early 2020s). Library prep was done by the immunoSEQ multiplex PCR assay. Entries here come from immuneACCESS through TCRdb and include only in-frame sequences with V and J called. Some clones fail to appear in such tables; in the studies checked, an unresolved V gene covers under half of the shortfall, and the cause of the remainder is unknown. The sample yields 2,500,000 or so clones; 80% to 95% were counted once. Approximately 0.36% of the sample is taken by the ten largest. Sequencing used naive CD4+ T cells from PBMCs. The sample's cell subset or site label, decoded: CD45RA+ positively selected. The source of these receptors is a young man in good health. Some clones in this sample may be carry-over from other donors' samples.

CDR3 DNA: TGTGCCAGCAGAATGGGAGCCCAAGAGACCCAGTACTTC. This sequence encodes CASRMGAQETQYF. The gene calls are TRBV6-1 and TRBJ2-5, with D perhaps matching TRBD2 (5 bases). The CDR3 length is 13 residues. Germline V gene sequence: CDR1 MNHNS, CDR2 SASEGT. Deletions cut 6 bases from V and 1 base from J, with 9 bases between.

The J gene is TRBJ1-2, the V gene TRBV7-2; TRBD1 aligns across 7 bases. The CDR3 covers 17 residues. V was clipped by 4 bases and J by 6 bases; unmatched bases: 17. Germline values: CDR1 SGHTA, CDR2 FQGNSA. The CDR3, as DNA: TGTGCCAGCAGCTCGGGTGGTGCAGGGGGGGCCTTGAATGGCTACACCTTC. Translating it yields CASSSGGAGGALNGYTF.

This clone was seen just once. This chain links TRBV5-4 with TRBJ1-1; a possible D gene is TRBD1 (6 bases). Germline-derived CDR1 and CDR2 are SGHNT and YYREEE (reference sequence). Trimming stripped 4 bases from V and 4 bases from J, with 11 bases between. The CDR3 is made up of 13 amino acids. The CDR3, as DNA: TGTGCCAGCAGCAAGGAGGGGGGCACTGAAGCTTTCTTT. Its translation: CASSKEGGTEAFF.

This chain's CDR3 is CASRLGGFGKNIQYF. CDR3 bases: TGTGCCAGCAGGTTGGGGGGGTTCGGCAAAAACATTCAGTACTTC. The chain joins TRBV28 to TRBJ2-4, with TRBD2 matching 7 bases. CDR1 is MDHEN and CDR2 is SYDVKM in the germline V gene. The ends lost 6 bases at V and 3 bases at J; junction bases unmatched: 8. This CDR3 has 15 residues.

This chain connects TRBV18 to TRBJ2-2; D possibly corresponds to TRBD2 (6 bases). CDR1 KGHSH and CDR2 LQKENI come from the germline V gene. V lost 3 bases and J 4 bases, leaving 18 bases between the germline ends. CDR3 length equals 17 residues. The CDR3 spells CASSPIAAPTGTGELFF. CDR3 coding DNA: TGTGCCAGCTCACCTATAGCGGCACCGACGGGCACCGGGGAGCTGTTTTTT.

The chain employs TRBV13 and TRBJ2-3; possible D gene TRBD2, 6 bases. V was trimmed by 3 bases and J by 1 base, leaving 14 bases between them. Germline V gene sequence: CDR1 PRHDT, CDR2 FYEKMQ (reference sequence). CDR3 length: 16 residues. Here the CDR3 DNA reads TGTGCCAGCAGCTTCGCCGAGGCTAGCGGCACAGATACGCAGTATTTT. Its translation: CASSFAEASGTDTQYF.

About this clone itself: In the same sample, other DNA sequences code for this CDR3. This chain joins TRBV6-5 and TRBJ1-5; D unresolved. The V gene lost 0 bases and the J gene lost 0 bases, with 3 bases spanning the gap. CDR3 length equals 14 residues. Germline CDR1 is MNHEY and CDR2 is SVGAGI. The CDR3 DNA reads TGTGCCAGCAGTTACTCTGTTAGCAATCAGCCCCAGCATTTT. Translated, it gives CASSYSVSNQPQHF.

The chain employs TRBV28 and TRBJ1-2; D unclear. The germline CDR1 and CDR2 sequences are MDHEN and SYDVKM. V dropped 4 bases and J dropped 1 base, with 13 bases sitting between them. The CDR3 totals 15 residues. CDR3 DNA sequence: TGTGCCAGCAGTTCCCCATCGGACCTTAACTATGGCTACACCTTC. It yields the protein CASSSPSDLNYGYTF.

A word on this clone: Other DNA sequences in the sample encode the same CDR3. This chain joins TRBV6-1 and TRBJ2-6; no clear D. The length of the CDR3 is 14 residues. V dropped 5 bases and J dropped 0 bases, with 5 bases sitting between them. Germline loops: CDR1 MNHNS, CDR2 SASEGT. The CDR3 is CASSTVSGANVLTF. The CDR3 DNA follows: TGTGCCAGCAGTACCGTCTCTGGGGCCAACGTCCTGACTTTC.

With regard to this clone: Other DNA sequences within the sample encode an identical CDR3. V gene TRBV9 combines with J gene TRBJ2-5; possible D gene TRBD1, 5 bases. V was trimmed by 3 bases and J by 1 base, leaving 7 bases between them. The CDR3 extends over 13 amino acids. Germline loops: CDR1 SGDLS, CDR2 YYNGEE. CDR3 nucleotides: TGTGCCAGCAGCGAGGGGCCCCAAGAGACCCAGTACTTC. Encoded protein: CASSEGPQETQYF.

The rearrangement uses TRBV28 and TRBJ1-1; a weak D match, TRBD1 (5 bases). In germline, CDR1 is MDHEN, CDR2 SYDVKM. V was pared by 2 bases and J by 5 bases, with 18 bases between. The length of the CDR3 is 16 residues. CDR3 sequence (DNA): TGTGCCAGCAGTTTAGGGGGAAATCGGCTTAGGACTGAAGCTTTCTTT. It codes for CASSLGGNRLRTEAFF.

For the CDR3, the DNA is TGTGCCAGCAGTTCCCCCGGGACAGTGAACACTGAAGCTTTCTTT. Protein sequence: CASSSPGTVNTEAFF. J is TRBJ1-1 and V is TRBV27; 7 bases fit TRBD1. Germline assignment: CDR1 MNHEY and CDR2 SMNVEV (reference sequence). The length of the CDR3 is 15 residues. Trimming cost V 4 bases and J 0 bases; bases outside gene matches: 5.

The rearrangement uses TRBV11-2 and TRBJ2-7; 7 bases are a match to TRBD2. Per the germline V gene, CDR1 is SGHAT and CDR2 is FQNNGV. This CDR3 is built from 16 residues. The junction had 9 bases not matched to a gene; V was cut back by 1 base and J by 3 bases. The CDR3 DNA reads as TGTGCCAGCAGCTTAGCCTCGACTAGCTTCCGCTACGAGCAGTACTTC. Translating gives CASSLASTSFRYEQYF.

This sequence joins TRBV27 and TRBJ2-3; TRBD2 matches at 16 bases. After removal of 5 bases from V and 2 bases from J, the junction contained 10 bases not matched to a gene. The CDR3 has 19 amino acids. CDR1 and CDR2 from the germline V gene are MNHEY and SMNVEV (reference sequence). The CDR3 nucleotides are TGTGCCAGCAGTGCCCCGGGACTAGCGGGAGGGCCCCCCACAGATACGCAGTATTTT. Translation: CASSAPGLAGGPPTDTQYF.

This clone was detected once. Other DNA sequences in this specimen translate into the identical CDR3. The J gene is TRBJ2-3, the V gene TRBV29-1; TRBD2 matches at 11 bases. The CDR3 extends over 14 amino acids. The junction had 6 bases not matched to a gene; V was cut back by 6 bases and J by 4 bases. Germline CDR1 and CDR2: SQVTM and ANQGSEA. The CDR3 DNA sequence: TGCAGCGTCGGGCTAGCGGGAGGACCAGATACGCAGTATTTT. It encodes CSVGLAGGPDTQYF.

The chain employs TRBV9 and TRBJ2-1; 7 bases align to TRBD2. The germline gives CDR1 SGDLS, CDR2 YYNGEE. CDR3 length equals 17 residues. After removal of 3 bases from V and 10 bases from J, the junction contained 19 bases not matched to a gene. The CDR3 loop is CASSDGFPGLKVEEQFF. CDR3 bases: TGTGCCAGCAGCGACGGGTTTCCGGGACTAAAAGTGGAAGAGCAGTTCTTC.

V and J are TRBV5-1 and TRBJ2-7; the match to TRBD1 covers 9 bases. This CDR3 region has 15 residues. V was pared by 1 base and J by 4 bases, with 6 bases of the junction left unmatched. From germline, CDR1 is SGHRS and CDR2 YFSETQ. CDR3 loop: CASSLNTGGMYEQYF. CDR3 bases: TGCGCCAGCAGCTTGAATACAGGGGGCATGTACGAGCAGTACTTC.